A single T cell receptor beta chain is shown here with its context. The antigen remains unidentified. CDR3 length equals 14 residues. After removal of 6 bases from V and 6 bases from J, the junction contained 3 bases not matched to a gene. The germline V gene has CDR1 MNHEY and CDR2 SMNVEV (reference sequence). Donors were Caucasian adults residing in Nashville, Tennessee, USA. The data originate from a study of shared clonotypes between healthy human individuals. As for the study in general: Per-donor plates numbered three CD4 naive, three CD4 memory, two CD8 naive and one CD8 memory. Study results and limitations: On the whole, naive subsets had larger estimated richness than memory subsets had.

Each sorted subset replicate got 200 ng genomic DNA, tens of thousands of genomes. Data came from immunoSEQ multiplex PCR; TCRdb stores just in-frame clones and leaves some out. The table includes about 2 million clones, 85% to 95% detected once. Source material: naive CD4+ T cells sorted from blood. Subset of the sample: CD45RA+ positively selected. The chain carries TRBV27 and TRBJ2-1; TRBD2 agrees at 12 bases. This clonotype originated in a man aged 18 to 30 in good health. In nucleotides, the CDR3 is TGTGCCAGCAGGCCTAGCGGGGGGGGCAATGAGCAGTTCTTC. The encoded protein is CASRPSGGGNEQFF.